These 19 T cell receptor beta chains share one sample of origin, sequenced in a study of molecular identifiers for immune sequencing clone quantification. MiXCR was run by TCRdb on the PCR reads, yielding one entry per CDR3 protein. The sample has 97,000 or so distinct CDR3 sequences; approximately 25% are singletons. Sequenced material: naive CD8+ T cells from blood, with Jurkat cell RNA spiked in. Subset denoted: FACS-sorted CD8+CD4-CCR7+CD45RA+ naive T cells. These receptors all come from a human donor in good health. Some libraries in this study had Jurkat cell RNA spiked in.

In this sample, this clonotype turned up many times. The chain has TRBV20-1 and TRBJ2-7; D gene ambiguous. CDR3 length: 13 residues. V was clipped by 6 bases and J by 7 bases, with 19 bases between them. CDR1 and CDR2 from the germline V gene are DFQATT and SNEGSKA (reference sequence). The CDR3 region has the DNA TGCAGTGCACCCACGTTGGGGTACACGGAGCAGTACTTC. It translates to CSAPTLGYTEQYF.

This clonotype was seen only a few times. The chain employs TRBV2 and TRBJ2-7; D remains unclear. Germline loops: CDR1 SNHLY, CDR2 FYNNEI. Trimming stripped 2 bases from V and 2 bases from J, with 13 bases between. The CDR3 consists of 15 residues. Here the CDR3 reads CASSEISDGAYEQYF. Written as DNA, the CDR3 is TGTGCCAGCAGTGAAATTTCGGACGGCGCCTACGAGCAGTACTTC.

This clonotype was recorded many times. The chain joins TRBV27 to TRBJ2-3; D may be TRBD2 (7 bases). Germline CDR1 MNHEY, CDR2 SMNVEV (reference sequence). The V end was cut by 6 bases, the J end by 5 bases, with 15 bases between. The CDR3 runs 14 residues. Written as DNA, the CDR3 is TGTGCCAGCAGGCCCCGGGGGGCCCGAGATACGCAGTATTTT. This sequence encodes CASRPRGARDTQYF.

This clonotype was counted only a few times. The V and J genes are TRBV13 and TRBJ1-1, with 7 bases fitting TRBD1. Trimming at V came to 5 bases and at J to 1 base, leaving 7 bases not matched to a gene. The CDR3 covers 15 residues. Germline loops: CDR1 PRHDT, CDR2 FYEKMQ (reference sequence). The CDR3 reads CASSKQQGWNTEAFF. CDR3 DNA: TGTGCCAGCAGCAAACAACAGGGGTGGAACACTGAAGCTTTCTTT.

This clonotype was detected ten times or more. This chain connects TRBV30 to TRBJ1-5; no clear D. The CDR3 length is 13 residues. V was pared by 2 bases and J by 0 bases, with 5 bases between. Germline V lookup: CDR1 GTSNPN, CDR2 SVGIG (reference sequence). The CDR3 DNA reads TGTGCCTGGAGTCTTTATAGCAATCAGCCCCAGCATTTT. It yields the protein CAWSLYSNQPQHF. Together with reference TRBV30 and TRBJ1-5, the CDR3 gives the full variable domain: SQTIHQWPATLVQPVGSPLSLECTVEGTSNPNLYWYRQAAGRGLQLLFYSVGIGQISSEVPQNLSASRPQDRQFILSSKKLLLSDSGFYLCAWSLYSNQPQHFGDGTRLSIL.

This clonotype was counted only a few times. The CDR3 region has the DNA TGTGCCACCAGCAGCGGACTAGCGGCCCTAGATACGCAGTATTTT. Translated: CATSSGLAALDTQYF. The chain employs TRBV15 and TRBJ2-3; 10 bases align to TRBD2. CDR1 and CDR2 (germline): LNHNV, YYDKDF (reference sequence). This CDR3 comprises 15 residues. Trimming took 3 bases from V and 5 from J; bases not matched to a gene: 5.

This clonotype was seen a handful of times. The chain links TRBV6-1 to TRBJ1-2; perhaps TRBD1 as D (6 bases). The CDR3 spans 11 residues. Trimming stripped 10 bases from V and 5 bases from J, with 11 bases between. Germline CDR1 is MNHNS and CDR2 is SASEGT. CDR3 sequence reads: CATRGIYGYTF. The CDR3 DNA sequence: TGTGCCACCAGGGGCATTTATGGCTACACCTTC.

This clonotype was picked up many times. The chain has TRBV7-9 and TRBJ2-3, with 9 nucleotides matching TRBD1. CDR1 and CDR2 from the germline V gene are SEHNR and FQNEAQ (reference sequence). The J segment lost 3 bases and the V segment lost 2 bases, leaving 6 bases of the junction unmatched. The CDR3 spans 16 residues. CDR3: CASSLTRTGVTDTQYF. The DNA for the CDR3 is TGTGCCAGCAGCTTAACGAGGACAGGGGTGACAGATACGCAGTATTTT.

V gene TRBV12-5 combines with J gene TRBJ2-3, with 9 bases identical to TRBD1. Germline CDR1 LGHNT, CDR2 FRNRAP. The V and J ends lost 3 bases and 4 bases, in that order; junction bases with no gene match: 8. This CDR3 spans 16 amino acids. CDR3 sequence reads: CASGLVTGGLADTQYF. DNA for the CDR3: TGTGCTAGTGGTTTAGTTACAGGGGGCTTGGCAGATACGCAGTATTTT.

This clonotype was seen at least ten times. The J gene is TRBJ2-1, the V gene TRBV4-1; D unclear. The germline V and J ends were trimmed by 2 bases and 5 bases, with 13 bases remaining between them. Germline V gene lookup returns CDR1 MGHRA and CDR2 YSYEKL. CDR3 length: 15 residues. The DNA of the CDR3 is TGCGCCAGCAGCCAACATGCGCGGTTTGACAATGAGCAGTTCTTC. Its translation: CASSQHARFDNEQFF.

This clonotype has ten or more counts. This rearrangement joins TRBV3-1 to TRBJ1-1; D is undetermined. The CDR3 has 16 amino acids. From germline, CDR1 is LGHDT and CDR2 YNNKEL (reference sequence). The ends were cut back, 1 base at V and 1 base at J, with 13 bases in the middle. The CDR3 loop is CASSQGERSANTEAFF. The CDR3 coding sequence is TGTGCCAGCAGCCAAGGGGAGCGGTCGGCGAACACTGAAGCTTTCTTT.

This clonotype occurred a few times. The junction and the germline gene differ at one end; a read error may be behind it. The J gene is TRBJ1-6, the V gene TRBV13; D uncertain. The germline V gene encodes CDR1 PRHDT and CDR2 FYEKMQ (reference sequence). This CDR3 is built from 19 residues. The CDR3 DNA sequence: TGTGCCAGCAGCTTTAAAGTCGGGCCGAATAATGGGGTTAATTTACCCCTCCACTTT. Translation: CASSFKVGPNNGVNLPLHF.

The CDR3 region is CARGRGRSETQYF. CDR3 DNA sequence: TGTGCCCGCGGCCGCGGTCGCAGTGAAACCCAGTACTTC. The chain has TRBV6-5 and TRBJ2-5; D call uncertain. The ends were cut back, 11 bases at V and 8 bases at J, with 21 bases in the middle. Per germline, CDR1 MNHEY and CDR2 SVGAGI. CDR3 size: 13 residues.

This clonotype showed up many times. This sequence joins TRBV6-2 or TRBV6-3 and TRBJ2-3, with 11 bases that match TRBD2. CDR1 is MNHEY, CDR2 SVGEGT, per germline. V was pared by 5 bases and J by 0 bases, with 7 bases of the junction left unmatched. The CDR3 is 17 amino acids. CDR3 amino acids: CASSPMPSGRSTDTQYF. CDR3 in DNA: TGTGCCAGCAGTCCAATGCCTAGCGGGAGGAGCACAGATACGCAGTATTTT.

This clonotype appeared a few times. J is TRBJ2-7 and V is TRBV5-4; no clear D. The CDR3 covers 13 residues. The germline gives CDR1 SGHNT, CDR2 YYREEE (reference sequence). V shed 2 bases and J shed 1 base, with 7 bases lying between them. The CDR3 sequence is CASSFRSSYEQYF. The CDR3 nucleotides are TGTGCCAGCAGCTTCAGGAGTTCCTACGAGCAGTACTTC.

This clonotype was detected many times. The V gene is TRBV5-6, the J gene TRBJ1-1; D perhaps matches TRBD1 (5 bases). CDR1 SGHDT and CDR2 YYEEEE come from the germline V gene. The germline V and J ends were trimmed by 4 bases and 4 bases, with 14 bases remaining between them. The CDR3 has 14 amino acids. DNA for the CDR3: TGTGCCAGCAGCCATTGGGGGGAAATCACTGAAGCTTTCTTT. It is translated as CASSHWGEITEAFF.

This clonotype appeared a few times. This chain connects TRBV12-3 or TRBV12-4 to TRBJ2-5; D is uncertain. V lost 10 bases, J lost 1 base, and 13 bases lay in between. The CDR3 sequence is 13 residues long. The CDR3 region is CATSYTFQETQYF. Written as DNA, the CDR3 is TGTGCCACCTCTTATACATTCCAAGAGACCCAGTACTTC.

In regard to this clonotype: A much larger clone differs from this one at a single base, so this may be a read error. The rearrangement uses TRBV7-9 and TRBJ2-4; D is undetermined. Germline CDR1 SEHNR, CDR2 FQNEAQ (reference sequence). This CDR3 is 16 amino acids long. The CDR3 coding sequence is TGTGCCAGCAGCTTAGGGTTAAGCGTTAACCAAAACGTTCAGTACTTC. Its protein product is CASSLGLSVNQNVQYF.

This clonotype showed up just a few times. In DNA form, the CDR3 reads TGTGCCTGGAGTGTACTGTCGGACGAGCAGTACTTC. Amino acids: CAWSVLSDEQYF. The chain recombines TRBV30 with TRBJ2-7; the D is unclear. This CDR3 spans 12 amino acids. In germline, CDR1 is GTSNPN, CDR2 SVGIG (reference sequence). The germline V and J ends were trimmed by 0 bases and 5 bases, with 8 bases remaining between them.